A single sample is the source of the 25 T cell receptor beta chains below, sequenced in a study of cytomegalovirus exposure and HLA in healthy donors. Clones were sequenced by immunoSEQ multiplex PCR, and TCRdb holds only the in-frame ones, with some missing. The repertoire consists of more than 150,000 clones, with 88% occurring once and the leading ten covering around 3%. Source material: PBMCs. Every receptor here comes from a man between 18 and 35 years old in good health and CMV-seronegative.

The chain has TRBV6-1 and TRBJ2-5; 10 bases fit TRBD2. With 7 bases clipped from V and 5 bases from J, the junction kept 10 bases outside the gene matches. The germline V gene encodes CDR1 MNHNS and CDR2 SASEGT. The length of the CDR3 is 15 residues. CDR3 nucleotide sequence: TGTGCCAGCATGTCTCTAGCGGGAGAGTGGGAGACCCAGTACTTC. Encoded protein: CASMSLAGEWETQYF.

This clone came up many times. This CDR3 is CASSSSGVSWAQETQYF. The CDR3 DNA reads as TGTGCCAGCAGTTCCTCAGGGGTGTCGTGGGCCCAAGAGACCCAGTACTTC. The gene calls are TRBV27 and TRBJ2-5; possibly TRBD1 for D (6 bases). V lost 4 bases to trimming and J lost 1 base, with 19 bases between them. Germline V gene data show CDR1 as MNHEY and CDR2 as SMNVEV (reference sequence). The CDR3 consists of 17 residues.

V and J are TRBV25-1 and TRBJ1-2; D gene unclear. The V gene lost 3 bases and the J gene lost 5 bases, with 10 bases spanning the gap. Germline V lookup: CDR1 MGHDK, CDR2 SYGVNS. This CDR3 spans 13 amino acids. CDR3 residues: CASSDRHPYGYTF. DNA of the CDR3: TGTGCCAGCAGTGATCGACACCCTTATGGCTACACCTTC.

The rearrangement links TRBV7-6 to TRBJ2-2, with 10 nucleotides matching TRBD2. Trimming at V came to 4 bases and at J to 2 bases, leaving 4 bases not matched to a gene. The CDR3 sequence is 16 residues long. CDR1 and CDR2 (germline): SGHVS, FNYEAQ. The CDR3 loop is CASSSLAGKNTGELFF. CDR3 nucleotide sequence: TGTGCCAGCAGCTCACTAGCGGGGAAAAACACCGGGGAGCTGTTTTTT. Full variable domain (missing parts from reference TRBV7-6 and TRBJ2-2): GAGVSQSPRYKVTKRGQDVALRCDPISGHVSLYWYRQALGQGPEFLTYFNYEAQQDKSGLPNDRFSAERPEGSISTLTIQRTEQRDSAMYRCASSSLAGKNTGELFFGEGSRLTVL.

The chain has TRBV11-2 and TRBJ1-4; TRBD1 might be the D (6 bases). Trimming took off 1 base at V and 5 bases at J, with 11 bases between the two ends. The CDR3 covers 15 residues. Germline CDR1 is SGHAT and CDR2 is FQNNGV. CDR3 sequence reads: CASSLVAGTNEKLFF. The DNA of the CDR3 is TGTGCCAGCAGCTTAGTAGCAGGGACAAATGAAAAACTGTTTTTT.

The chain combines TRBV19 with TRBJ2-3; 7 bases are a match to TRBD1. The CDR3 runs 16 residues. Per the germline V gene, CDR1 is LNHDA and CDR2 is SQIVND (reference sequence). The trim removed 7 bases at V and 4 bases at J, leaving 14 bases unmatched. In DNA, the CDR3 is TGTGCCAGTAACCCCACCACAGGGGCACGACCAGATACGCAGTATTTT. Translated: CASNPTTGARPDTQYF.

The chain links TRBV11-2 to TRBJ2-1; D is perhaps TRBD2 (6 bases). The CDR3 extends over 15 amino acids. Deletions cut 1 base from V and 8 bases from J, with 15 bases between. CDR1 is SGHAT and CDR2 is FQNNGV in the germline V gene. CDR3 region: CASSLVTDGGDEQFF. For the CDR3, the DNA is TGTGCCAGCAGCTTAGTAACTGACGGGGGAGATGAGCAGTTCTTC.

The rearrangement links TRBV11-2 to TRBJ1-1; D might be TRBD1 (5 bases). Looked up from germline, CDR1 is SGHAT and CDR2 is FQNNGV. Trimming stripped 5 bases from V and 0 bases from J, with 13 bases between. The CDR3 is 15 residues long. The CDR3: CASSLIGGVNTEAFF. The CDR3 coding sequence is TGTGCCAGCAGCCTTATCGGGGGGGTGAACACTGAAGCTTTCTTT.

The chain employs TRBV6-5 and TRBJ1-1, with D perhaps TRBD1 (6 bases). CDR1 is MNHEY and CDR2 is SVGAGI in the germline V gene. Trimming cost V 5 bases and J 2 bases, with 15 bases left between them. The CDR3 runs to 15 residues. The chain's CDR3 is CASSRRPGHNTEAFF. The CDR3 region has the DNA TGTGCCAGCAGTCGCAGACCGGGACACAACACTGAAGCTTTCTTT.

This clone was seen a single time. CDR3 in amino acids: CASSLAGQPQHF. The CDR3 region has the DNA TGTGCCAGCAGCCTGGCGGGGCAGCCCCAGCATTTT. V usage is TRBV6-5 and J usage is TRBJ1-5, with no clear D. The V gene lost 6 bases and the J gene lost 7 bases, with 10 bases spanning the gap. Germline lookup yields CDR1 MNHEY and CDR2 SVGAGI. The CDR3 contains 12 residues.

The chain has TRBV6-5 and TRBJ1-2; 11 bases fit TRBD1. The germline V gene has CDR1 MNHEY and CDR2 SVGAGI. This CDR3 spans 14 amino acids. Trimming removed 4 bases from V and 8 bases from J; junction bases left unmatched: 6. This CDR3 is CASSSGQGAGGYTF. The DNA of the CDR3 is TGTGCCAGCAGTTCTGGACAGGGGGCAGGAGGCTACACCTTC.

This chain connects TRBV9 to TRBJ2-1, with no clear D. Trimming cost V 1 base and J 2 bases, with 10 bases left between them. From germline, CDR1 is SGDLS and CDR2 YYNGEE. CDR3 length: 15 residues. DNA of the CDR3: TGTGCCAGCAGCGTACGCGAAGTCACCTACAATGAGCAGTTCTTC. This translates into CASSVREVTYNEQFF.

V is TRBV28 and J is TRBJ2-3, with TRBD2 matching 7 bases. Germline trimming cut 11 bases from V and 0 bases from J; bases unmatched to any gene: 2. Germline assignment: CDR1 MDHEN and CDR2 SYDVKM. This CDR3 region has 12 residues. CDR3 sequence reads: CACGGSTDTQYF. The DNA for the CDR3 is TGTGCCTGCGGGGGAAGCACAGATACGCAGTATTTT.

The V and J genes are TRBV5-8 and TRBJ1-4; a weak D match, TRBD1 (5 bases). V was cut by 5 bases and J by 1 base, with 9 bases left in between. Per the germline V gene, CDR1 is SGHTS and CDR2 is YDEGEE. There are 14 residues in the CDR3. The CDR3 is CASRPGLTNEKLFF. In DNA, the CDR3 is TGTGCCAGCAGACCAGGGTTAACTAATGAAAAACTGTTTTTT.

This clone was recorded once. The chain uses TRBV9 and TRBJ2-3; D is possibly TRBD2 (5 bases). V lost 0 bases and J lost 5, with 7 bases in between. Germline values: CDR1 SGDLS, CDR2 YYNGEE. The CDR3 totals 13 residues. The chain's CDR3 is CASSVVREDTQYF. In DNA form, the CDR3 reads TGTGCCAGCAGCGTAGTTCGGGAAGATACGCAGTATTTT.

This rearrangement joins TRBV5-1 to TRBJ2-2; tentative D call: TRBD2 (5 bases). CDR3 length: 15 residues. Germline-derived CDR1 and CDR2 are SGHRS and YFSETQ. Trimming cost V 3 bases and J 4 bases, with 13 bases left between them. The CDR3 protein is CASSSPGYSTGELFF. CDR3 bases: TGCGCCAGCAGCTCGCCGGGATATTCCACCGGGGAGCTGTTTTTT.

The genes are TRBV28 and TRBJ1-5; 7 nucleotides match TRBD1. There are 14 residues in the CDR3. Germline CDR1 MDHEN, CDR2 SYDVKM. The V and J ends lost 2 bases and 4 bases, in that order; junction bases with no gene match: 2. CDR3 sequence (DNA): TGTGCCAGCAGTTTACCACAGGGGAATCAGCCCCAGCATTTT. Protein product: CASSLPQGNQPQHF.

The chain carries TRBV7-9 and TRBJ2-2; 8 nucleotides align to TRBD1. Germline-derived CDR1 and CDR2 are SEHNR and FQNEAQ (reference sequence). After removal of 6 bases from V and 1 base from J, the junction contained 7 bases not matched to a gene. The CDR3 is 16 amino acids. The CDR3 reads CASSRTGTGNTGELFF. For the CDR3, the DNA is TGTGCCAGCAGTCGAACCGGGACAGGGAACACCGGGGAGCTGTTTTTT.

The chain is built from TRBV11-2 and TRBJ2-7; 7 positions match TRBD1. The trim removed 5 bases at V and 2 bases at J, leaving 12 bases unmatched. This CDR3 region has 16 residues. Per the germline V gene, CDR1 is SGHAT and CDR2 is FQNNGV. CDR3 region: CASSPRSGTVPYEQYF. As DNA, the CDR3 is TGTGCCAGCAGCCCCAGGTCCGGGACAGTGCCCTACGAGCAGTACTTC.

The V call is TRBV18, the J call TRBJ1-1; a weak D match, TRBD1 (6 bases). V shed 7 bases and J shed 5 bases, with 17 bases lying between them. The CDR3 sequence is 14 residues long. Germline V gene lookup returns CDR1 KGHSH and CDR2 LQKENI. The CDR3 DNA follows: TGTGCCAGCTTCACCGGTGGGGGCAGGACTGAAGCTTTCTTT. Protein sequence: CASFTGGGRTEAFF.

This clone was seen a handful of times. This chain links TRBV27 with TRBJ1-5; D is undetermined. V was cut by 6 bases and J by 10 bases, with 13 bases left in between. CDR3 length equals 12 residues. CDR1 is MNHEY, CDR2 SMNVEV, per germline (reference sequence). This chain's CDR3 is CASRTNDLPQHF. CDR3 nucleotide sequence: TGTGCCAGCAGAACCAACGATCTACCCCAGCATTTT.

This chain uses TRBV4-3 with TRBJ2-7; D uncertain. Trimming took 1 base from V and 4 from J, leaving 11 bases between them. The CDR3 runs to 14 residues. The germline CDR1 and CDR2 sequences are LGHNA and YSLEER. The CDR3 loop is CASSQAAKAYEQYF. DNA for the CDR3: TGCGCCAGCAGCCAAGCCGCAAAAGCTTACGAGCAGTACTTC.

This clone was observed a handful of times. V and J are TRBV7-2 and TRBJ1-3; D is uncertain. V was shortened by 1 base and J by 0 bases, with 13 bases between the two germline ends. CDR1 and CDR2 (germline): SGHTA, FQGNSA. The CDR3 contains 17 residues. The CDR3: CASSLGPLTSSGNTIYF. As DNA, the CDR3 is TGTGCCAGCAGCTTAGGTCCCCTGACAAGCTCTGGAAACACCATATATTTT.

V usage is TRBV7-9 and J usage is TRBJ1-2; D gene unclear. The V and J ends lost 4 bases and 4 bases respectively, with 13 bases between them. CDR3 size: 14 residues. Germline V gene data show CDR1 as SEHNR and CDR2 as FQNEAQ (reference sequence). CDR3 amino acids: CASSSSVSTYGYTF. CDR3 nucleotide sequence: TGTGCCAGCAGCTCTAGTGTCAGCACCTATGGCTACACCTTC.

The V call is TRBV15, the J call TRBJ1-4; a possible D gene is TRBD1 (5 bases). Per germline, CDR1 LNHNV and CDR2 YYDKDF (reference sequence). The CDR3 loop spans 15 amino acids. V was shortened by 0 bases and J by 8 bases, with 13 bases between the two germline ends. The CDR3 loop is CATSRDSTGPEKLFF. The DNA for the CDR3 is TGTGCCACCAGCAGAGATTCCACAGGCCCAGAAAAACTGTTTTTT.